The next 19 T cell receptor beta chains were all read from a single sample in a study of blood T cells in healthy people across ages. Primed by a sample-barcoded 5' primer and a J-beta primer mix, a second PCR proceeded for about 6 to 11 cycles. TCRdb fed the 5' RACE reads into MiXCR, producing one record per CDR3 protein. Among 780,000 or so distinct CDR3 sequences listed, about 61% were seen once. The source material was blood. The receptors shown here come from a man aged 35-49 years in good health.

The chain links TRBV29-1 to TRBJ2-4, with 10 nucleotides matching TRBD1. Germline assignment: CDR1 SQVTM and CDR2 ANQGSEA. V lost 4 bases, J lost 13 bases, and 16 bases stayed unmatched. This CDR3 spans 15 amino acids. In DNA form, the CDR3 reads TGCAGCGTTGGGCCGGGACAGGGGCGCTACAATGAGCAGTACTTC. It codes for CSVGPGQGRYNEQYF.

As for this clonotype: An end of the junction does not agree with germline; a read error may underlie this. The V and J genes are TRBV25-1 and TRBJ2-1, with D unresolved. Looked up from germline, CDR1 is MGHDK and CDR2 is SYGVNS. This CDR3 comprises 15 residues. The CDR3 spells CASSESGSSYSEQFF. The CDR3 DNA reads TGTGCCAGCAGTGAATCCGGTAGCTCCTACAGTGAGCAGTTCTTC.

This clonotype turned up a few times. The V call is TRBV6-6, the J call TRBJ1-2; 10 nucleotides line up with TRBD1. V lost 4 bases and J lost 4; bases outside the gene matches: 9. Germline V lookup: CDR1 MNHNY, CDR2 SVGAGI (reference sequence). The CDR3 length is 16 residues. CDR3 DNA sequence: TGTGCCAGCAGTTCCGGGACAGGGGACCGGGGCTATGGCTACACCTTC. Translated: CASSSGTGDRGYGYTF.

V usage is TRBV6-5 and J usage is TRBJ1-2; D gene ambiguous. The CDR3 is made up of 15 amino acids. The V end was cut by 10 bases, the J end by 2 bases, with 20 bases between. CDR1 and CDR2 (germline): MNHEY, SVGAGI. CDR3 DNA sequence: TGTGCCACCACTTATTTTGGTGGCACCAACTATGGCTACACCTTC. Residues: CATTYFGGTNYGYTF.

The sample holds a few counts of this clonotype. The rearrangement joins TRBV18 to TRBJ2-5; no clear D gene. CDR1 is KGHSH and CDR2 is LQKENI in the germline V gene. The CDR3 length is 14 residues. Trimming shortened V by 0 bases and J by 5 bases, and 10 bases separated the two germline ends. The CDR3 DNA is TGTGCCAGCTCACCACCGTCAATCTCGGAGACCCAGTACTTC. Protein product: CASSPPSISETQYF.

CDR3 coding DNA: TGTGCCAGCAGCCAACCCAGGGGCGGGACGAGCTCCTACGAGCAGTACTTC. This translates into CASSQPRGGTSSYEQYF. This chain joins TRBV4-2 and TRBJ2-7; D tentatively reads TRBD1 or TRBD2 (6 bases each). The germline CDR1 and CDR2 sequences are LGHNA and YNFKEQ. V lost 2 bases to trimming and J lost 0 bases, with 17 bases between them. This CDR3 is 17 amino acids long.

V is TRBV6-6 and J is TRBJ1-1; TRBD1 aligns across 7 bases. The CDR3 consists of 15 residues. Losses at the gene ends were 3 bases for V and 5 bases for J; bases not matched to a gene: 9. Germline-derived CDR1 and CDR2 are MNHNY and SVGAGI (reference sequence). This CDR3 is CASSYDRAKGTEAFF. CDR3 bases: TGTGCCAGCAGTTATGACAGGGCCAAAGGGACTGAAGCTTTCTTT.

This clonotype occurred many times. The chain links TRBV7-2 to TRBJ2-5, with D possibly matching TRBD1 (6 bases). The CDR3 sequence is 13 residues long. Germline V CDR1 and CDR2: SGHTA, FQGNSA. V was trimmed by 1 base and J by 5 bases, leaving 8 bases between them. The CDR3 region has the DNA TGTGCCAGCAGCTTAGTGAGGGGGGAGACCCAGTACTTC. Its protein product is CASSLVRGETQYF.

The chain employs TRBV29-1 and TRBJ2-3; D is possibly TRBD1 (5 bases). The V end lost 4 bases, the J end lost 2 bases, and 19 bases lay between the germline ends. CDR1 is SQVTM, CDR2 ANQGSEA, per germline. The CDR3 length is 16 residues. The CDR3 DNA sequence: TGCAGCGTTGGGGGCGTGAGGATCGTGAACACAGATACGCAGTATTTT. Translation: CSVGGVRIVNTDTQYF.

This chain joins TRBV29-1 and TRBJ1-2; D ambiguous. Germline V gives CDR1 SQVTM, CDR2 ANQGSEA. CDR3 length: 12 residues. The ends were cut back, 3 bases at V and 4 bases at J, with 9 bases in the middle. The CDR3 sequence: CSVDAEIYGYTF. In nucleotides, the CDR3 is TGCAGCGTTGACGCTGAAATCTATGGCTACACCTTC.

This chain uses TRBV10-3 with TRBJ2-1; D not resolved. Trimming stripped 2 bases from V and 9 bases from J, with 17 bases between. Germline V CDR1 and CDR2: ENHRY, SYGVKD. The CDR3 runs 15 residues. Here the CDR3 reads CAISELGPPQGEQFF. CDR3 nucleotides: TGTGCCATCAGTGAGCTTGGCCCACCCCAAGGTGAGCAGTTCTTC.

The chain joins TRBV11-1 to TRBJ2-3; D is perhaps TRBD1 (6 bases). Germline-derived CDR1 and CDR2 are SGHAT and FQDESV (reference sequence). CDR3 size: 14 residues. Trimming shortened V by 5 bases and J by 6 bases, and 15 bases separated the two germline ends. Here the CDR3 reads CASSSGQPWDTQYF. Here the CDR3 DNA reads TGTGCCAGCAGCAGCGGACAGCCCTGGGATACGCAGTATTTT. Full variable domain (missing parts from reference TRBV11-1 and TRBJ2-3): EAEVAQSPRYKITEKSQAVAFWCDPISGHATLYWYRQILGQGPELLVQFQDESVVDDSQLPKDRFSAERLKGVDSTLKIQPAELGDSAMYLCASSSGQPWDTQYFGPGTRLTVL.

The chain has TRBV5-1 and TRBJ2-5; D is perhaps TRBD1 (6 bases). The last part of the DNA fits TRBJ2-7 better; the J call may be wrong. The CDR3 covers 15 residues. Per germline, CDR1 SGHRS and CDR2 YFSETQ. In DNA form, the CDR3 reads TGCGCCAGCACCAAGAGGGACACTCTAACCTACGAGCAGTACTTC. Residues: CASTKRDTLTYEQYF.

The gene calls are TRBV10-3 and TRBJ1-1, with 9 bases identical to TRBD1. Trimming removed 7 bases from V and 2 bases from J; junction bases left unmatched: 5. The CDR3 is 14 amino acids. The germline gives CDR1 ENHRY, CDR2 SYGVKD. This CDR3 is CAITRDRDNTEAFF. The CDR3 DNA sequence: TGTGCCATCACCCGGGACAGGGATAACACTGAAGCTTTCTTT.

The chain links TRBV7-2 to TRBJ1-2; D possibly corresponds to TRBD1 (5 bases). V gave up 1 base and J gave up 7 bases, with 16 bases separating them. The CDR3 is 15 amino acids. From germline, CDR1 is SGHTA and CDR2 FQGNSA. The CDR3 is CASSLGGTAVSGYTF. CDR3 DNA: TGTGCCAGCAGCTTAGGGGGGACGGCCGTTTCTGGCTACACCTTC.

This clonotype was detected only once. This chain joins TRBV24-1 and TRBJ2-1, with 7 bases aligning to TRBD1. With the DNA end fitting TRBJ2-7 better, the J assignment may be wrong. There are 16 residues in the CDR3. In germline, CDR1 is KGHDR, CDR2 SFDVKD. The DNA for the CDR3 is TGTGCCACCAGTGACTTCAACAGGGGCGGCTACAATGAGCAGTACTTC. Its translation is CATSDFNRGGYNEQYF.

The rearrangement joins TRBV28 to TRBJ2-2, with 9 bases aligning to TRBD2. The trim removed 2 bases at V and 1 base at J, leaving 2 bases unmatched. This CDR3 is built from 16 residues. CDR1 and CDR2 (germline): MDHEN, SYDVKM. This CDR3 is CASSLRREGNTGELFF. Here the CDR3 DNA reads TGTGCCAGCAGTTTACGGCGGGAGGGGAACACCGGGGAGCTGTTTTTT.

J is TRBJ2-5 and V is TRBV7-8; tentatively, D is TRBD2 (6 bases). Gene TRBJ2-7 matches the end of the DNA better, so the J call may be wrong. Germline V gives CDR1 SGHVS, CDR2 FQNEAQ. This CDR3 is built from 15 residues. Written as DNA, the CDR3 is TGTGCCAGCAGCTTACCTGGCGCAGGGAGGTACGAGCAGTACTTC. It translates to CASSLPGAGRYEQYF.

The chain uses TRBV24-1 and TRBJ2-1; a weak D match, TRBD1 (6 bases). There are 15 residues in the CDR3. Per the germline V gene, CDR1 is KGHDR and CDR2 is SFDVKD. V was trimmed by 3 bases and J by 2 bases, leaving 10 bases between them. The CDR3 DNA is TGTGCCACCAGTGATGCCGACAGGACCTACAATGAGCAGTTCTTC. It is translated as CATSDADRTYNEQFF.